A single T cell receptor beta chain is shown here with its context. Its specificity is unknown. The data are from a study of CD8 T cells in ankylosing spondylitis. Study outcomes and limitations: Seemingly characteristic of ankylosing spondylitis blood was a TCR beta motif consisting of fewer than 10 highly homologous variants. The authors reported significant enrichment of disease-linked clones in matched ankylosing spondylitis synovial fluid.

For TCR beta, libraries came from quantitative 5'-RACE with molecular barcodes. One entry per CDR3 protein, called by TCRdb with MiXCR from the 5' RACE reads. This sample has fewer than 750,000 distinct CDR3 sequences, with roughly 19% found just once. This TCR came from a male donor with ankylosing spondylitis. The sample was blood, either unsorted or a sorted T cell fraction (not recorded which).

In DNA, the CDR3 is TGTGCCAGCAGTAACAGGGGGCCTTGGGAAAAACTGTTTTTT. This encodes CASSNRGPWEKLFF. The V and J genes are TRBV6-5 and TRBJ1-4, with 9 bases aligning to TRBD1. The V and J ends lost 5 bases and 8 bases, in that order; junction bases with no gene match: 6. CDR1 is MNHEY, CDR2 SVGAGI, per germline. This CDR3 is built from 14 residues.